The sequence of this TCR beta chain was determined in a study of OX40 agonist ivuxolimab in advanced cancers. Germline-derived CDR1 and CDR2 are MNHNS and SASEGT. V shed 8 bases and J 7 bases; nucleotides not matched to a gene: 12. This CDR3 is 15 amino acids long. Produced via immunoSEQ multiplex PCR; TCRdb's table is partial and in-frame only. Among 95,000 to 150,000 clones, approximately 92% were seen once, and the ten largest hold approximately 0.15%. The source material was CD4+ or CD8+ T cells sorted from blood, sampled in a trial of the OX40 agonist ivuxolimab. The chain carries TRBV6-1 and TRBJ1-4, with 8 positions matching TRBD1. This receptor was identified in an adult with an advanced solid tumor such as melanoma, head and neck, liver or kidney cancer. CDR3 protein: CASLPGGTGREKLFF. CDR3 in DNA: TGTGCCAGCCTCCCCGGGGGGACAGGTCGTGAAAAACTGTTTTTT.